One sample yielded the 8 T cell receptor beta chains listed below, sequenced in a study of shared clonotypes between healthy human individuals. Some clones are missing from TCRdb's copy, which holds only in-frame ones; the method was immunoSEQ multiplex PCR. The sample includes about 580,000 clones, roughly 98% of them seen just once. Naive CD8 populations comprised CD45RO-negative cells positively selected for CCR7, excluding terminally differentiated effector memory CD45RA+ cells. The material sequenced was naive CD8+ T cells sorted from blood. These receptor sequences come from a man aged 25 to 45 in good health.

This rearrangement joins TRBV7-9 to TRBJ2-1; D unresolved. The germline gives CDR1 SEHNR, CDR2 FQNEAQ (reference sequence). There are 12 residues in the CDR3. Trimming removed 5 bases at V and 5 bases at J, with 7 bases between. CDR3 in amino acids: CASSQTDNEQFF. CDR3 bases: TGTGCCAGCAGCCAAACCGACAATGAGCAGTTCTTC. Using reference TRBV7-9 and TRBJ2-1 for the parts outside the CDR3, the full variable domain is DTGVSQNPRHKITKRGQNVTFRCDPISEHNRLYWYRQTLGQGPEFLTYFQNEAQLEKSRLLSDRFSAERPKGSFSTLEIQRTEQGDSAMYLCASSQTDNEQFFGPGTRLTVL.

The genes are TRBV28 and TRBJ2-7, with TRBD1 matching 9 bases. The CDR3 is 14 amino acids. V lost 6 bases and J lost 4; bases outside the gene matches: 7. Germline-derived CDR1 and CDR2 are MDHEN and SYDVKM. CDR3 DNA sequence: TGTGCCAGCAGGAACCGGGACAGGGCGTACGAGCAGTACTTC. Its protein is CASRNRDRAYEQYF.

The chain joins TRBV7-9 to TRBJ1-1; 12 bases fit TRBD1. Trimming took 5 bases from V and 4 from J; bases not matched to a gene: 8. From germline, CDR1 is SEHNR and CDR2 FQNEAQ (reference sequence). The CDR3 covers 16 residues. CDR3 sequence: CASSHTGTGGVTEAFF. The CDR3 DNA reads TGTGCCAGCAGCCACACCGGGACAGGGGGCGTCACTGAAGCTTTCTTT. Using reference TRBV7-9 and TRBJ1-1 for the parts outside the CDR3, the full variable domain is DTGVSQNPRHKITKRGQNVTFRCDPISEHNRLYWYRQTLGQGPEFLTYFQNEAQLEKSRLLSDRFSAERPKGSFSTLEIQRTEQGDSAMYLCASSHTGTGGVTEAFFGQGTRLTVV.

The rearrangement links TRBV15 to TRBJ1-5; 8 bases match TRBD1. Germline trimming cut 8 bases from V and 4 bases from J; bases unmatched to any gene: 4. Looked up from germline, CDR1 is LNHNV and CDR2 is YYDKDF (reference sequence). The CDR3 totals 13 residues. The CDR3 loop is CATSDRVNQPQHF. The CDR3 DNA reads TGTGCCACCTCGGACAGGGTAAATCAGCCCCAGCATTTT.

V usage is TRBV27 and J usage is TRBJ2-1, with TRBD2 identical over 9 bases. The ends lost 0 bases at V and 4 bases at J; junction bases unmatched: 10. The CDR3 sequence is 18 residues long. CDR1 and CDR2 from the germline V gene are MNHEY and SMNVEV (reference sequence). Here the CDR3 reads CASSLSSASGTVYNEQFF. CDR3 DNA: TGTGCCAGCAGTTTATCATCGGCTAGCGGGACCGTTTACAATGAGCAGTTCTTC.

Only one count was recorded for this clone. CDR3: CASSFRRGLGSEQFF. CDR3 nucleotide sequence: TGTGCCAGCAGCTTTCGCAGGGGCCTGGGAAGTGAGCAGTTCTTC. V gene TRBV7-2 combines with J gene TRBJ2-1, with D possibly matching TRBD1 (6 bases). This CDR3 has 15 residues. V was trimmed by 3 bases and J by 9 bases, leaving 18 bases between them. Germline CDR1 and CDR2: SGHTA and FQGNSA.

The CDR3 here is CASSPRPRDEQYF. The CDR3 DNA sequence: TGTGCCAGCAGCCCACGCCCGAGGGACGAGCAGTACTTC. The chain combines TRBV11-2 with TRBJ2-7, with a weak D call TRBD2 (5 bases). The CDR3 has 13 amino acids. CDR1 and CDR2 (germline): SGHAT, FQNNGV. Trimming took off 5 bases at V and 5 bases at J, with 13 bases between the two ends.

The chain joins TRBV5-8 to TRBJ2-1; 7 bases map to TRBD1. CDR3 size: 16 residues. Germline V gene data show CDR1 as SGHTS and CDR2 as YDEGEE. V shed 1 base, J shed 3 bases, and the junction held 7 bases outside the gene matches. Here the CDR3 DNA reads TGTGCCAGCAGCTTGCCCGGGACAGTTTACTACAATGAGCAGTTCTTC. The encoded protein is CASSLPGTVYYNEQFF.